A single sample is the source of the 16 T cell receptor beta chains below, sequenced in a study of blood T cell repertoires in COVID-19. TCRdb's copy holds only in-frame clones and misses some; the assay was immunoSEQ multiplex PCR. The sample has roughly 570,000 clones, around nine tenths seen once; the top ten hold 7.8%. Sample: peripheral blood. These TCRs come from a woman between 45 and 65 years old with COVID-19, enrolled during active disease.

The chain couples TRBV30 to TRBJ2-7; 7 positions agree with TRBD2. The CDR3 sequence is 14 residues long. Trimming at V came to 2 bases and at J to 6 bases, leaving 10 bases not matched to a gene. CDR1 and CDR2 from the germline V gene are GTSNPN and SVGIG (reference sequence). CDR3 sequence reads: CAWSKGLPLVEQYF. The DNA for the CDR3 is TGTGCCTGGAGTAAGGGACTACCGCTGGTCGAGCAGTACTTC.

This rearrangement joins TRBV6-5 to TRBJ1-1, with D hard to call. There are 15 residues in the CDR3. Trimming took 7 bases from V and 5 from J, leaving 20 bases between them. The germline V gene has CDR1 MNHEY and CDR2 SVGAGI. The CDR3 nucleotides are TGTGCCAGCACCCTCGGAGGGATGGGTAATACTGAAGCTTTCTTT. Protein product: CASTLGGMGNTEAFF.

V usage is TRBV3-1 (or the pseudogene TRBV3-2) and J usage is TRBJ2-1; D perhaps matches TRBD2 (5 bases). The length of the CDR3 is 13 residues. The germline V gene encodes CDR1 LGHDT and CDR2 YNNKEL (reference sequence). Trimming stripped 1 base from V and 15 bases from J, with 16 bases between. Here the CDR3 DNA reads TGTGCCAGCAGCCAAGGAGTGCGGACTCCGCTGTTCTTC. Its translation: CASSQGVRTPLFF.

The chain joins TRBV28 to TRBJ1-5; 10 nucleotides match TRBD1. The germline V gene has CDR1 MDHEN and CDR2 SYDVKM. The CDR3 length is 16 residues. Trimming cost V 5 bases and J 3 bases; bases outside gene matches: 7. This chain's CDR3 is CASSPLGQGVNQPQHF. The CDR3 coding sequence is TGTGCCAGCAGTCCACTCGGACAGGGGGTCAATCAGCCCCAGCATTTT.

The chain is built from TRBV7-3 and TRBJ1-6, with 7 bases aligning to TRBD1. From germline, CDR1 is SGHTA and CDR2 FQGTGA. With V trimmed by 5 bases and J by 7 bases, 5 bases remained unmatched. CDR3 length: 14 residues. CDR3 bases: TGTGCCAGCAGCAAGGGACAGAGGAATTCACCCCTCCACTTT. It translates to CASSKGQRNSPLHF.

The rearrangement uses TRBV21-1 and TRBJ1-2; the table's D call of TRBD1 was not tested on the DNA. TRBV21-1 is a documented pseudogene. The CDR3 is 14 residues long. DNA for the CDR3: TGTGCCAGCAGCGGGACAGGGGCTAACTATGGCTACACCTTC. As protein: CASSGTGANYGYTF.

This sequence joins TRBV6-5 and TRBJ1-1; D is possibly TRBD1 (6 bases). This CDR3 contains 13 residues. Germline V gives CDR1 MNHEY, CDR2 SVGAGI. Trimming removed 6 bases at V and 8 bases at J, with 16 bases between. CDR3 DNA sequence: TGTGCCAGCAGAGGAACAGGAACAGGGGAAGCTTTCTTT. This translates into CASRGTGTGEAFF.

This sequence joins TRBV29-1 and TRBJ2-7; 8 positions agree with TRBD2. J lost 1 base, V lost 6 bases, and 5 bases had no gene match. The CDR3 is made up of 13 amino acids. Germline CDR1 SQVTM, CDR2 ANQGSEA. The CDR3 is CSVETSVSYEQYF. The CDR3 DNA follows: TGCAGCGTCGAGACTAGCGTATCCTACGAGCAGTACTTC.

This chain joins TRBV6-2 or TRBV6-3 and TRBJ2-7, with TRBD2 as a possible D gene (6 bases). Trimming left V 6 bases short and J 7 bases short, with 10 bases between. The CDR3 is 11 amino acids. Germline V gene sequence: CDR1 MNHEY, CDR2 SVGEGT. This chain's CDR3 is CASSLAGEQYF. The CDR3 nucleotides read TGTGCCAGCAGCCTGGCGGGGGAGCAGTACTTC.

Concerning this clone: The junction and the germline gene differ at one end; a read error may be behind it. This chain uses TRBV19 with TRBJ2-7; D is perhaps TRBD1 (8 bases). The V gene's germline CDR1 is LNHDA and CDR2 SQIVND (reference sequence). The length of the CDR3 is 14 residues. The CDR3 loop reads CVSNHGGTGDEQYF. The CDR3 nucleotides read TGTGTCAGTAACCACGGGGGGACAGGTGACGAGCAGTACTTC.

The chain couples TRBV27 to TRBJ1-4; D unresolved. The CDR3 has 12 residues. Germline assignment: CDR1 MNHEY and CDR2 SMNVEV (reference sequence). V was shortened by 7 bases and J by 6 bases, with 9 bases between the two germline ends. Here the CDR3 DNA reads TGTGCCAGCAAGTCAGGATATGAAAAACTGTTTTTT. It specifies CASKSGYEKLFF.

The V and J genes are TRBV9 and TRBJ2-2, with D unclear. The CDR3 extends over 14 amino acids. The germline CDR1 and CDR2 sequences are SGDLS and YYNGEE. Trimming pared 1 base from V and 2 bases from J, leaving 6 bases between. The CDR3 region is CASSVFLNTGELFF. The CDR3 DNA follows: TGTGCCAGCAGCGTATTCTTAAACACCGGGGAGCTGTTTTTT. Based on the CDR3 plus reference TRBV9 and TRBJ2-2, the full variable domain is DSGVTQTPKHLITATGQRVTLRCSPRSGDLSVYWYQQSLDQGLQFLIQYYNGEERAKGNILERFSAQQFPDLHSELNLSSLELGDSALYFCASSVFLNTGELFFGEGSRLTVL.

The genes are TRBV7-3 and TRBJ2-1; the match to TRBD2 covers 8 bases. CDR1 SGHTA and CDR2 FQGTGA come from the germline V gene. Trimming at V came to 5 bases and at J to 3 bases, leaving 6 bases not matched to a gene. There are 15 residues in the CDR3. CDR3 nucleotide sequence: TGTGCCAGCAGCCTGCGGGCGGGGGGCTACAATGAGCAGTTCTTC. This codes for CASSLRAGGYNEQFF.

CDR3 coding DNA: TGTGCCAGCAGCCAAGAAATGGCAGGGGGACCCTACGAGCAGTACTTC. Translated: CASSQEMAGGPYEQYF. V and J are TRBV4-2 and TRBJ2-7; 7 bases are shared with TRBD1. In germline, CDR1 is LGHNA, CDR2 YNFKEQ. After removal of 0 bases from V and 2 bases from J, the junction contained 7 bases not matched to a gene. The CDR3 runs to 16 residues.

V is TRBV7-6 and J is TRBJ2-1; the match to TRBD2 covers 7 bases. The CDR3 has 16 residues. V was clipped by 6 bases and J by 3 bases; unmatched bases: 11. Germline V gives CDR1 SGHVS, CDR2 FNYEAQ. CDR3 region: CASSSRWSGDYNEQFF. The CDR3 DNA is TGTGCCAGCAGTTCTAGGTGGAGCGGGGACTACAATGAGCAGTTCTTC.

The chain recombines TRBV6-5 with TRBJ1-5; no reliable D call. Trimming pared 4 bases from V and 2 bases from J, leaving 15 bases between. Looked up from germline, CDR1 is MNHEY and CDR2 is SVGAGI. CDR3 size: 16 residues. CDR3 region: CASSSRSWLGNQPQHF. The CDR3 coding sequence is TGTGCCAGCAGTTCCAGGTCCTGGCTGGGCAATCAGCCCCAGCATTTT.